A single sample is the source of the 25 T cell receptor beta chains below, sequenced in a study of naive and memory T cell subsets (dated by TCRdb to 2016 to 2017). Libraries were made using UMI-ligation and nested PCR. The sample was run on an Illumina MiSeq. The beta constant-region primer was an equimolar mix of two oligonucleotides covering both TRBC1 and TRBC2. The ligated cDNA went through four rounds of PCR with nested alpha and beta constant-region primers together with the SP2 primer. The public reads were quality trimmed at Q25 with fastp and then assembled into clones with MiXCR by TCRdb, keeping productive beta chains. Each entry is one CDR3 protein sequence, shown with its most common DNA and genes. For this sample there are 95,000 to 150,000 distinct CDR3 sequences; 36% appear just once. The ten largest clones represent 0.9% of the sample. Input material: central memory CD4+ T cells from blood. In light of the paper, this sample's cell subset or site label describes: central memory, CD45RA- CD27+. Receptor source: a human donor in good health.

This sequence joins TRBV7-6 and TRBJ2-6; 7 positions match TRBD1. Germline V CDR1 and CDR2: SGHVS, FNYEAQ. The CDR3 spans 17 residues. Trimming removed 5 bases from V and 2 bases from J; junction bases left unmatched: 9. CDR3 loop: CASSPGQELAGANVLTF. The CDR3 nucleotides read TGTGCCAGCAGCCCCGGACAGGAACTGGCTGGGGCCAACGTCCTGACTTTC.

The genes are TRBV7-9 and TRBJ2-3; unclear D gene. The ends were cut back, 7 bases at V and 2 bases at J, with 16 bases in the middle. The CDR3 length is 15 residues. The germline CDR1 and CDR2 sequences are SEHNR and FQNEAQ (reference sequence). The CDR3 spells CASKKDPTPTDTQYF. CDR3 sequence (DNA): TGTGCCAGCAAGAAGGACCCTACCCCCACAGATACGCAGTATTTT.

This clonotype was counted ten times or more. The chain couples TRBV7-3 to TRBJ2-5, with TRBD2 matching over 9 bases. The length of the CDR3 is 16 residues. CDR1 SGHTA and CDR2 FQGTGA come from the germline V gene. The V gene end was trimmed by 7 bases and the J gene end by 6 bases; junction bases not matched to a gene: 15. Here the CDR3 reads CASTPEESGRPKTQYF. CDR3 DNA sequence: TGTGCCAGCACCCCAGAGGAGAGCGGGAGGCCGAAGACCCAGTACTTC.

As DNA, the CDR3 is TGTGCCAGCGCGCTCGGAAACACCATATATTTT. Protein product: CASALGNTIYF. The chain employs TRBV6-6 and TRBJ1-3; no clear D gene. The germline V gene encodes CDR1 MNHNY and CDR2 SVGAGI (reference sequence). Between the trimmed V and J ends, which lost 8 bases and 4 bases, there was a span of 6 bases. The CDR3 spans 11 residues.

The chain employs TRBV20-1 and TRBJ1-5; D call uncertain. The germline gives CDR1 DFQATT, CDR2 SNEGSKA (reference sequence). The CDR3 runs 13 residues. V dropped 7 bases and J dropped 6 bases, with 16 bases sitting between them. The chain's CDR3 is CSVGSRRGQPQHF. CDR3 bases: TGCAGTGTGGGATCCAGAAGAGGTCAGCCCCAGCATTTT.

The genes are TRBV28 and TRBJ2-3; 11 bases agree with TRBD2. V lost 5 bases, J lost 8 bases, and 6 bases stayed unmatched. The CDR3 loop spans 14 amino acids. In germline, CDR1 is MDHEN, CDR2 SYDVKM. In DNA form, the CDR3 reads TGTGCCAGCAGTGCGGGACTAGCGGAGCGTACGCAGTATTTT. The encoded protein is CASSAGLAERTQYF.

This clonotype was seen a handful of times. J is TRBJ1-6 and V is TRBV6-5; a possible D gene is TRBD1 (5 bases). V lost 0 bases and J 6 bases, leaving 21 bases between the germline ends. This CDR3 comprises 19 residues. In germline, CDR1 is MNHEY, CDR2 SVGAGI. The DNA for the CDR3 is TGTGCCAGCAGTTACTCGATAACTTTAAGGGCGCAGGGTAATTCACCCCTCCACTTT. Encoded protein: CASSYSITLRAQGNSPLHF.

The V gene is TRBV10-3, the J gene TRBJ2-3; D might be TRBD2 (6 bases). V lost 6 bases, J lost 4 bases, and 17 bases lay in between. The CDR3 is 15 residues long. Germline CDR1 ENHRY, CDR2 SYGVKD. This CDR3 reads CAIRDTKRAADTQYF. The CDR3 DNA reads as TGTGCCATCAGGGACACCAAGCGGGCAGCAGATACGCAGTATTTT.

This clonotype was detected only a few times. The chain combines TRBV7-2 with TRBJ2-7, with D perhaps matching TRBD1 (5 bases). This CDR3 is 14 amino acids long. Germline V lookup: CDR1 SGHTA, CDR2 FQGNSA. Trimming cost V 5 bases and J 4 bases, with 15 bases left between them. In DNA, the CDR3 is TGTGCCAGCAGCAGACAACCCAGACAGTACGAGCAGTACTTC. Amino acid sequence: CASSRQPRQYEQYF. Supplemented by reference TRBV7-2 and TRBJ2-7, the full variable domain reads GAGVSQSPSNKVTEKGKDVELRCDPISGHTALYWYRQSLGQGLEFLIYFQGNSAPDKSGLPSDRFSAERTGGSVSTLTIQRTQQEDSAVYLCASSRQPRQYEQYFGPGTRLTVT.

The chain is built from TRBV4-1 and TRBJ2-7, with 11 bases aligning to TRBD2. This CDR3 spans 15 amino acids. From germline, CDR1 is MGHRA and CDR2 YSYEKL. With 0 bases clipped from V and 8 bases from J, the junction kept 6 bases outside the gene matches. The CDR3 DNA reads as TGCGCCAGCAGCCAAGAGAGGACTAGCGGGTACCAGCAGTACTTC. The encoded protein is CASSQERTSGYQQYF.

This clonotype was seen ten or more times. J is TRBJ2-7 and V is TRBV4-3; a possible D gene is TRBD2 (6 bases). V was cut by 0 bases and J by 4 bases, with 16 bases left in between. The length of the CDR3 is 16 residues. CDR1 and CDR2 (germline): LGHNA, YSLEER. CDR3 nucleotide sequence: TGCGCCAGCAGCCAAGAGGGGACGGGAGCAGCTTACGAGCAGTACTTC. As protein: CASSQEGTGAAYEQYF.

The V gene is TRBV28, the J gene TRBJ2-7; the D is unclear. Trimming pared 4 bases from V and 4 bases from J, leaving 17 bases between. Germline V gives CDR1 MDHEN, CDR2 SYDVKM. CDR3 length equals 15 residues. CDR3 bases: TGTGCCAGCAGTTCTCTTGGAGAAGGGCGGTACGAGCAGTACTTC. It is translated as CASSSLGEGRYEQYF. Full variable domain (missing parts from reference TRBV28 and TRBJ2-7): DVKVTQSSRYLVKRTGEKVFLECVQDMDHENMFWYRQDPGLGLRLIYFSYDVKMKEKGDIPEGYSVSREKKERFSLILESASTNQTSMYLCASSSLGEGRYEQYFGPGTRLTVT.

Many counts were recorded for this clonotype. This sequence joins TRBV6-5 and TRBJ2-7; the match to TRBD1 covers 9 bases. V was clipped by 2 bases and J by 5 bases; unmatched bases: 4. Germline V gene data show CDR1 as MNHEY and CDR2 as SVGAGI. The CDR3 contains 14 residues. The CDR3 region has the DNA TGTGCCAGCAGTTACCGGACAGGGGAGGACGAGCAGTACTTC. Protein sequence: CASSYRTGEDEQYF.

A few counts support this clonotype. The chain uses TRBV12-3 or TRBV12-4 and TRBJ2-5; 8 positions agree with TRBD1. The CDR3 length is 16 residues. After removal of 0 bases from V and 5 bases from J, the junction contained 8 bases not matched to a gene. The CDR3 region has the DNA TGTGCCAGCAGTTTAGCCGCGTCAGGGGGCCGCGAGACCCAGTACTTC. Amino acids: CASSLAASGGRETQYF.

On this clonotype itself: Compared with germline, one end of the junction differs, possibly owing to a read error. The chain carries TRBV29-1 and TRBJ2-7, with a possible D match to TRBD1 (5 bases). Germline values: CDR1 SQVTM, CDR2 ANQGSEA. This CDR3 region has 12 residues. CDR3 DNA sequence: TGCAGCGTGGAAGACAGCTCCTACGAGCAGTACTTC. It yields the protein CSVEDSSYEQYF.

Many counts were recorded for this clonotype. This chain joins TRBV29-1 and TRBJ2-3; D is unclear. V was trimmed by 5 bases and J by 0 bases, leaving 3 bases between them. This CDR3 has 11 residues. Germline V CDR1 and CDR2: SQVTM, ANQGSEA. In DNA, the CDR3 is TGCAGCGTTCAGAGCACAGATACGCAGTATTTT. Amino acid sequence: CSVQSTDTQYF.

The genes are TRBV11-2 and TRBJ2-2; tentatively, D is TRBD1 or TRBD2 (5 bases each). From germline, CDR1 is SGHAT and CDR2 FQNNGV. This CDR3 comprises 14 residues. V was trimmed by 2 bases and J by 8 bases, leaving 12 bases between them. The CDR3 bases are TGTGCCAGCAGCTTAACGAGGGGTGAGGGGGAGCTGTTTTTT. Its translation is CASSLTRGEGELFF. Full variable domain (remainder filled in from reference TRBV11-2 and TRBJ2-2): EAGVAQSPRYKIIEKRQSVAFWCNPISGHATLYWYQQILGQGPKLLIQFQNNGVVDDSQLPKDRFSAERLKGVDSTLKIQPAKLEDSAVYLCASSLTRGEGELFFGEGSRLTVL.

The chain employs TRBV25-1 and TRBJ2-7; the D gene could be TRBD1 or TRBD2 (5 bases each). Deletions cut 4 bases from V and 5 bases from J, with 12 bases between. CDR1 and CDR2 from the germline V gene are MGHDK and SYGVNS. The CDR3 is 13 amino acids. CDR3: CASSVPGTHEQYF. The CDR3, as DNA: TGTGCCAGCAGTGTACCCGGGACCCACGAGCAGTACTTC.

This clonotype was seen many times. The chain links TRBV6-1 to TRBJ1-6; TRBD1 agrees at 9 bases. Germline CDR1 reads MNHNS; CDR2 reads SASEGT. The CDR3 has 14 residues. V lost 5 bases and J lost 7; bases outside the gene matches: 3. CDR3 residues: CASSWGQGNSPLHF. CDR3 DNA: TGTGCCAGCAGTTGGGGACAGGGAAATTCACCCCTCCACTTT.

The sample holds many counts of this clonotype. The chain carries TRBV19 and TRBJ1-2; D perhaps matches TRBD1 (6 bases). Looked up from germline, CDR1 is LNHDA and CDR2 is SQIVND (reference sequence). Trimming pared 7 bases from V and 5 bases from J, leaving 14 bases between. CDR3 length: 13 residues. CDR3 coding DNA: TGTGCCAGTAAACGGACAGAACCATATGGCTACACCTTC. It encodes CASKRTEPYGYTF. Variable domain in full (rest from reference TRBV19 and TRBJ1-2): DGGITQSPKYLFRKEGQNVTLSCEQNLNHDAMYWYRQDPGQGLRLIYYSQIVNDFQKGDIAEGYSVSREKKESFPLTVTSAQKNPTAFYLCASKRTEPYGYTFGSGTRLTVV.

This clonotype was counted ten times or more. This rearrangement joins TRBV24-1 to TRBJ2-1, with 12 nucleotides matching TRBD2. The CDR3 sequence is 15 residues long. V gave up 6 bases and J gave up 9 bases; unmatched junction bases: 8. Germline V gene sequence: CDR1 KGHDR, CDR2 SFDVKD. As DNA, the CDR3 is TGTGCCACCAGTAGCTGGACTAGCGGGAAACGTGAGCAGTTCTTC. This encodes CATSSWTSGKREQFF.

This clonotype was picked up one time. The CDR3 DNA reads as TGCGCCAGCACGCGCCTGAAGATAGCGGGAGGGCCTTCCCAAGGAGAGCAGTTCTTC. It codes for CASTRLKIAGGPSQGEQFF. The chain is built from TRBV5-1 and TRBJ2-1; TRBD2 matches 11 bases. CDR1 and CDR2 from the germline V gene are SGHRS and YFSETQ. This CDR3 has 19 residues. After removal of 6 bases from V and 10 bases from J, the junction contained 24 bases not matched to a gene.

This sequence joins TRBV30 and TRBJ2-3; D unclear. The CDR3 extends over 10 amino acids. V lost 0 bases, J lost 8 bases, and 3 bases lay in between. Per the germline V gene, CDR1 is GTSNPN and CDR2 is SVGIG (reference sequence). The CDR3 region is CAWSVTTQYF. DNA for the CDR3: TGTGCCTGGAGTGTAACTACGCAGTATTTT. The whole variable domain, filled in from reference TRBV30 and TRBJ2-3, reads SQTIHQWPATLVQPVGSPLSLECTVEGTSNPNLYWYRQAAGRGLQLLFYSVGIGQISSEVPQNLSASRPQDRQFILSSKKLLLSDSGFYLCAWSVTTQYFGPGTRLTVL.

V and J are TRBV18 and TRBJ2-1, with TRBD2 matching 9 bases. The V gene's germline CDR1 is KGHSH and CDR2 LQKENI. The CDR3 extends over 16 amino acids. Trimming cost V 2 bases and J 2 bases; bases outside gene matches: 4. In DNA form, the CDR3 reads TGTGCCAGCTCACCATCAGCGGGAGGCGCCTACAATGAGCAGTTCTTC. It translates to CASSPSAGGAYNEQFF.

This chain links TRBV4-2 with TRBJ2-1; 10 bases line up with TRBD2. CDR3 length equals 18 residues. Germline V gene data show CDR1 as LGHNA and CDR2 as YNFKEQ. The J segment lost 4 bases and the V segment lost 3 bases, leaving 12 bases of the junction unmatched. The CDR3 reads CASSQAYGLAEIYNEQFF. CDR3 sequence (DNA): TGTGCCAGCAGCCAGGCTTATGGACTAGCGGAGATATACAATGAGCAGTTCTTC.